This is a list of T cell receptor beta chains from one sample in a study of blood T cells in healthy people across ages. Each CDR3 protein is one row after TCRdb ran MiXCR on the 5' RACE reads. The table records hundreds of thousands of distinct CDR3 sequences, 32% of them present only once. Material: blood. The receptors were sampled from a woman of 80 years or more in good health. The CDR3 runs from the conserved cysteine through the conserved F or W. D genes are given only for firm matches. Clone size is stated in some rows and not others, as once, few, many or a class when expanded.

V gene	D gene	J gene	clone size	CDR3 DNA	CDR3 protein
TRBV9	TRBD2	TRBJ2-1	few	TGTGCCAGCAGCCCGAAGGGACTAGCGGGGGGGCTCTTAAATGAGCAGTTCTTC	CASSPKGLAGGLLNEQFF
TRBV11-2	TRBD2	TRBJ2-1	many	TGTGCCAGCAGCTTAGGAGGAGCGGGGAGACATTTCTCCTACAATGAGCAGTTCTTC	CASSLGGAGRHFSYNEQFF
TRBV28	TRBD2	TRBJ2-7	many	TGTGCCATCTCGCTCGGGGGGGTGAGCGAGCAGTACTTC	CAISLGGVSEQYF
TRBV7-3	TRBD2	TRBJ2-7	many	TGTGCCAGCTCAGCGGGGGGGCTCGAGCAGTACTTC	CASSAGGLEQYF
TRBV28	.	TRBJ2-3	many	TGTGCCAGCAGTCTACCGGCCCCGGCGGGAGATACGCAGTATTTT	CASSLPAPAGDTQYF
TRBV7-2	.	TRBJ1-1	few	TGTGCCAGCAGCCCAGTCGGCGGCCTCACTGAAGCTTTCTTT	CASSPVGGLTEAFF
TRBV10-3	.	TRBJ1-1	.	TGTGCCATCAGAGACAAGACAGTTGAAGCTTTCTTT	CAIRDKTVEAFF
TRBV24-1	.	TRBJ2-1	many	TGTGCCACCAGTGATACGTATGCGGGAGAGCAGTTCTTC	CATSDTYAGEQFF
TRBV5-1	TRBD1	TRBJ2-2	few	TGCGCCAGCAGGATGGGACAGGCGAACACCGGGGAGCTGTTTTTT	CASRMGQANTGELFF
TRBV20-1	.	TRBJ1-2	.	TGCAGTGCTAGAGAAGCAGCCAACTATGGCTACACCTTC	CSAREAANYGYTF